What follows are 12 T cell receptor beta chains derived from one specimen sequenced in a study of blood T cell repertoires in COVID-19. Sequenced by immunoSEQ multiplex PCR; TCRdb stores in-frame clones only, minus some. The sample shows 200,000 to 250,000 clones, 65% to 90% of them seen only once. The sequenced sample was peripheral blood. Receptors were obtained from a woman aged 40 to 49 who had recovered from COVID-19.

The chain uses TRBV4-3 and TRBJ1-4; no firm D call. CDR1 and CDR2 (germline): LGHNA, YSLEER. The CDR3 consists of 15 residues. Trimming removed 1 base at V and 0 bases at J, with 6 bases between. For the CDR3, the DNA is TGCGCCAGCAGCCAAGGAACATCAACTAATGAAAAACTGTTTTTT. Translation gives CASSQGTSTNEKLFF.

This sequence joins TRBV7-2 and TRBJ2-7; no firm D call. Germline CDR1 SGHTA, CDR2 FQGNSA. The V and J ends lost 3 bases and 3 bases respectively, with 9 bases between them. The CDR3 is made up of 13 amino acids. The CDR3 protein is CASSLGGLYEQYF. The CDR3 bases are TGTGCCAGCAGCTTGGGTGGGCTCTACGAGCAGTACTTC.

Points on this clone: The sample holds other DNA sequences that translate to the same CDR3. V gene TRBV19 combines with J gene TRBJ2-1, with TRBD2 as a possible D gene (5 bases). In germline, CDR1 is LNHDA, CDR2 SQIVND (reference sequence). V lost 3 bases and J 4 bases, leaving 13 bases between the germline ends. The CDR3 has 15 amino acids. CDR3 bases: TGTGCCAGTAGTATTAGTGGCGGGTCGTACAATGAGCAGTTCTTC. Its protein product is CASSISGGSYNEQFF.

On this clone: This specimen includes other DNA sequences encoding the same CDR3. The gene calls are TRBV5-5 and TRBJ2-5, with no clear D. Trimming removed 1 base at V and 1 base at J, with 5 bases between. Per the germline V gene, CDR1 is SGHKS and CDR2 is YYEKEE (reference sequence). This CDR3 has 13 residues. The CDR3 DNA sequence: TGTGCCAGCAGCTTGCTACCCCAAGAGACCCAGTACTTC. Its translation is CASSLLPQETQYF.

In this sample, this clone turned up a few times. This chain uses TRBV15 with TRBJ1-1; no firm D call. Germline values: CDR1 LNHNV, CDR2 YYDKDF (reference sequence). The V end was cut by 8 bases, the J end by 0 bases, with 13 bases between. The CDR3 has 14 residues. This CDR3 is CATLMRGMNTEAFF. The CDR3 DNA is TGTGCCACCCTTATGAGAGGCATGAACACTGAAGCTTTCTTT. Complete variable domain (other parts from reference TRBV15 and TRBJ1-1): DAMVIQNPRYQVTQFGKPVTLSCSQTLNHNVMYWYQQKSSQAPKLLFHYYDKDFNNEADTPDNFQSRRPNTSFCFLDIRSPGLGDTAMYLCATLMRGMNTEAFFGQGTRLTVV.

This chain joins TRBV18 and TRBJ1-5; D remains ambiguous. The germline V gene encodes CDR1 KGHSH and CDR2 LQKENI. V dropped 1 base and J dropped 5 bases, with 12 bases sitting between them. This CDR3 is 15 amino acids long. The CDR3 sequence: CASSPLNTRDQPQHF. The DNA of the CDR3 is TGTGCCAGCTCACCACTCAACACCCGGGATCAGCCCCAGCATTTT. Together with reference TRBV18 and TRBJ1-5, the CDR3 gives the full variable domain: NAGVMQNPRHLVRRRGQEARLRCSPMKGHSHVYWYRQLPEEGLKFMVYLQKENIIDESGMPKERFSAEFPKEGPSILRIQQVVRGDSAAYFCASSPLNTRDQPQHFGDGTRLSIL.

The chain uses TRBV4-3 and TRBJ1-4; 11 bases agree with TRBD1. CDR1 and CDR2 from the germline V gene are LGHNA and YSLEER. CDR3 length equals 14 residues. The V and J ends lost 4 bases and 8 bases, in that order; junction bases with no gene match: 3. The CDR3 loop is CASSLDRGREKLFF. CDR3 sequence (DNA): TGCGCCAGCAGCCTGGACAGGGGGCGGGAAAAACTGTTTTTT.

This clone was observed a single time. The rearrangement joins TRBV11-2 to TRBJ2-7, with 7 bases aligning to TRBD2. CDR1 SGHAT and CDR2 FQNNGV come from the germline V gene. V was pared by 4 bases and J by 0 bases, with 6 bases of the junction left unmatched. The CDR3 is 15 amino acids. As DNA, the CDR3 is TGTGCCAGCAGCTACTGGGGGGGAAGCTCCTACGAGCAGTACTTC. Encoded protein: CASSYWGGSSYEQYF.

The chain uses TRBV10-3 and TRBJ2-1, with 8 bases lining up with TRBD1. Germline CDR1 reads ENHRY; CDR2 reads SYGVKD. The junction had 13 bases not matched to a gene; V was cut back by 10 bases and J by 8 bases. The CDR3 consists of 14 residues. CDR3 coding DNA: TGTGCCACCGCCGGGACAGGCCTCGCTGATGAGCAGTTCTTC. Its translation: CATAGTGLADEQFF.

The chain employs TRBV29-1 and TRBJ2-3; tentative D call: TRBD2 (6 bases). Germline values: CDR1 SQVTM, CDR2 ANQGSEA. CDR3 length: 16 residues. Trimming took 4 bases from V and 0 from J, leaving 17 bases between them. CDR3 in amino acids: CSVAGWRGRSTDTQYF. DNA for the CDR3: TGCAGCGTTGCAGGGTGGCGGGGTAGAAGCACAGATACGCAGTATTTT.

This chain joins TRBV7-9 and TRBJ2-2; 13 bases are a match to TRBD2. CDR1 SEHNR and CDR2 FQNEAQ come from the germline V gene (reference sequence). The CDR3 sequence is 16 residues long. V gave up 5 bases and J gave up 4 bases; unmatched junction bases: 4. The CDR3 loop reads CASSPGTSGTTGELFF. The CDR3 DNA sequence: TGTGCCAGCAGCCCAGGGACTAGCGGGACCACCGGGGAGCTGTTTTTT. The whole variable domain, filled in from reference TRBV7-9 and TRBJ2-2, reads DTGVSQNPRHKITKRGQNVTFRCDPISEHNRLYWYRQTLGQGPEFLTYFQNEAQLEKSRLLSDRFSAERPKGSFSTLEIQRTEQGDSAMYLCASSPGTSGTTGELFFGEGSRLTVL.

The chain combines TRBV5-6 with TRBJ2-5, with no clear D. Per the germline V gene, CDR1 is SGHDT and CDR2 is YYEEEE. The CDR3 extends over 14 amino acids. V lost 4 bases and J 1 base, leaving 11 bases between the germline ends. The CDR3 here is CASSPNEAQETQYF. DNA of the CDR3: TGTGCCAGCAGCCCGAACGAGGCCCAAGAGACCCAGTACTTC.